Given below is one T cell receptor beta chain in context. Original processing notes: Estimated nucleated cell counts came from reference gene primer amplification. Sequencing used immunoSEQ multiplex PCR; TCRdb keeps in-frame clones, though not all of them. For V, J and clone size, that table is used; D and trimming come from the DNA. This table has around 180,000 clones, 80% appearing once. The sample comes from a study of blood T cell repertoires in COVID-19. The overall study: The samples span acute and convalescent COVID-19 from the United States, Italy and Spain. T cells, B-cell-depleted T cells, or PBMCs supplied cDNA or gDNA.

Unmatched junction bases numbered 5, after V lost 3 bases and J lost 7 bases. The length of the CDR3 is 14 residues. Germline-derived CDR1 and CDR2 are LNHDA and SQIVND (reference sequence). This receptor was identified in a man in his 70s with active or convalescent COVID-19. The V gene is TRBV19, the J gene TRBJ2-2, with 7 bases lining up with TRBD1. The sequenced sample consisted of peripheral blood. In DNA form, the CDR3 reads TGTGCCAGTAGTATCCCTCCAGGGGGCGGGGAGCTGTTTTTT. Residues: CASSIPPGGGELFF.